Described below is a single T cell receptor (beta chain) sequence and its context. These data originate in a study of memory CD4+ T cells and cytomegalovirus serostatus. Germline CDR1 reads SGHTA; CDR2 reads FQGNSA. The CDR3 loop spans 16 amino acids. Trimming at V came to 3 bases and at J to 5 bases, leaving 10 bases not matched to a gene. Single viable CD3+CD4+CD8-CD45RO+ cells were sorted as the memory CD4+ T cells. Only in-frame clones appear in the TCRdb table, and some are missing; sequencing was by immunoSEQ multiplex PCR. The sample has about 56,000 clones; roughly 82% are singletons. The chain carries TRBV7-2 and TRBJ2-5, with 9 bases identical to TRBD1. The sample consisted of memory CD4+ T cells from blood. This clonotype originated in an adult in good health and CMV-seronegative. The CDR3 DNA is TGTGCCAGCAGCTTTTCGACGACAGGGGGGACGGAGACCCAGTACTTC. As protein: CASSFSTTGGTETQYF.